This T cell receptor beta chain was captured in a study of Tregs in tolerant kidney transplant recipients. Findings and caveats of the study: Activated donor B cell expansion appeared to reveal the most relevant donor-specific TCRbeta repertoire. In tolerant patients, donor-specific Tregs outgrew total Tregs, suggesting antigen-driven expansion.

The assay was immunoSEQ multiplex PCR, and TCRdb's table has in-frame clones only and misses some. The data show about 64,000 clones, 87% seen once. This clone appeared once. Antigen specificity is unknown. Mixed chimerism was transient after nonmyeloablative marrow transplants from related graft donors. Unstimulated Tregs (CD4+CD25+CD127-) and CD4+CD25- non-Tregs were sorted from PBMCs. This clonotype was obtained from a human patient who received a combined kidney and bone marrow transplant. The T cells may partly be graft donor cells. Sequencing used CD4+ T cells from blood (PBMCs), obtained 6 months after the transplant.

CDR3 bases: TGTGCCAGCAGTTCTTCTCAGGGGGCGCCATATGGCTACACCTTC. It encodes CASSSSQGAPYGYTF. The chain couples TRBV28 to TRBJ1-2; TRBD1 matches at 8 bases. V lost 4 bases and J lost 5; bases outside the gene matches: 9. Germline CDR1 reads MDHEN; CDR2 reads SYDVKM. This CDR3 is built from 15 residues.